The 5 T cell receptor beta chains below come from one sample, sequenced in a study of glioma-infiltrating T cells. TCR alpha and beta CDR3 regions were amplified from RNA using iRepertoire nested multiplex PCR. TCRdb re-called the multiplex PCR reads with MiXCR, one entry per CDR3 protein. The sample includes 150,000 to 200,000 distinct CDR3 sequences, 25% to 35% of them seen just once. Sequenced input: glioma tissue, nonneoplastic brain tissue, or PBMCs (not recorded which). Receptors were obtained from a human donor with low-grade glioma or glioblastoma, undergoing nonglioma brain surgery, or in good health (not recorded which).

Details on this clonotype: At one boundary the junction diverges from the germline segment, which might be a read error. The gene calls are TRBV29-1 and TRBJ1-1; 7 positions agree with TRBD1. The CDR3 sequence is 13 residues long. Germline V gene sequence: CDR1 SQVTM, CDR2 ANQGSEA. CDR3 loop: CSAGGQLNTEALF. The CDR3 DNA follows: TGCAGCGCAGGGGGACAGCTGAACACTGAAGCTCTCTTT.

This clonotype occurred a few times. It may be a read error: a sequence one base away is much more abundant. The gene calls are TRBV28 and TRBJ1-4; TRBD1 aligns across 8 bases. Per germline, CDR1 MDHEN and CDR2 SYDVKM. The CDR3 is made up of 15 amino acids. V trimming: 6 bases; J trimming: 4 bases; junction bases outside the gene matches: 7. This chain's CDR3 is CASRQGGESNEKLFF. CDR3 in DNA: TGTGCCAGCAGACAGGGGGGGGAAAGTAATGAAAAACTGTTTTTT.

The chain carries TRBV19 and TRBJ1-3; D gene ambiguous. Trimming removed 6 bases from V and 4 bases from J, with 13 bases in between. The length of the CDR3 is 14 residues. CDR1 and CDR2 (germline): LNHDA, SQIVND (reference sequence). CDR3 nucleotide sequence: TGTGCCAGTAGCAAACGAATGGAAGGAAACACCATATATTTT. Its protein product is CASSKRMEGNTIYF.

This clonotype came up many times. V usage is TRBV20-1 and J usage is TRBJ1-1; D unresolved. Looked up from germline, CDR1 is DFQATT and CDR2 is SNEGSKA (reference sequence). V lost 0 bases, J lost 5 bases, and 13 bases lay in between. The CDR3 consists of 14 residues. CDR3 sequence reads: CSARDQGPWTEAFF. The CDR3 nucleotides read TGCAGTGCTAGAGATCAAGGGCCGTGGACTGAAGCTTTCTTT.

This clonotype has at least ten counts. The gene calls are TRBV28 and TRBJ2-1; 7 nucleotides match TRBD2. Germline CDR1 MDHEN, CDR2 SYDVKM. This CDR3 contains 16 residues. J gave up 5 bases and V 3 bases, and 10 bases lay outside the gene matches. This chain's CDR3 is CASSFGGEGIHNEQFF. For the CDR3, the DNA is TGTGCCAGCAGTTTTGGCGGGGAGGGTATCCACAATGAGCAGTTCTTC.